This TCR beta chain comes out of a study of T cells expressing NK-cell markers (dated by TCRdb to 2018 to 2020). A note on the overall study: In sorted CD3+CD56+NKG2C+, CD3+CD56+NKG2C- and CD3+CD56-NKG2C+ T-cell subsets from roughly 8 donors, TCR beta-chain repertoires were profiled. The libraries were sequenced on Illumina HiSeq 2000/2500, MiSeq or NextSeq, producing 2 x 150 bp reads. Randomly selected healthy volunteers, three men and five women, were used as the eight sequenced donors. Among the eight sequenced donors, only one was HCMV-seronegative, while the other seven were HCMV-seropositive.

To determine HCMV serostatus, a commercial ELISA kit was used to detect HCMV-specific IgG in serum. Ficoll density gradient centrifugation was used to isolate peripheral blood mononuclear cells from blood. Broad study findings and their caveats: Those dominant clonotypes were again the most abundant among CD3+CD56-NKG2C+ cells in a handful of donors, at roughly 28.3-65%. Whether the expanded NKG2C-expressing T cell clones were specific for HCMV antigens remained unclear. In five to seven donors, the dominant CD3+CD56+NKG2C+ clonotypes were found to rank among the top 10 CD8+ clonotypes and to make up about 1.0-7.5% of CD8+ T cells.

CDR1 and CDR2 are read off the germline V gene as MNHEY and SVGEGT. Including cysteine and phenylalanine, the CDR3 has 14 amino acids. DNA is not recorded here. Data came from an Illumina HiSeq 2000. TCR beta cDNA libraries were prepared using 5'RACE template switching, which introduced a universal primer site and unique molecular identifiers. cDNA synthesis was primed from the TCR beta constant segment, followed by two successive PCR amplification steps. The study's own analysis went as follows. MIGEC handled demultiplexing of the reads and grouping by UMI, while MiTCR was used to assemble and quantify clonotypes. To exclude erroneous sequences, any TCR cDNA sequence not supported by at least two reads was discarded. The tcR package was used for downstream repertoire analysis, and clonotypes were matched between fractions using CDR3 nucleotide sequence together with V segment. Antigen specificity was annotated against VDJdb with VDJmatch, allowing one amino acid substitution in CDR3. TCRdb reprocessed the public reads and reports one entry per CDR3 protein sequence, without DNA. These V and J calls rely on TCRdb rather than the paper's analysis. The table for this sample records about 440,000 distinct CDR3 sequences. 6% to 9.5% of the sample is in the top ten clones.

Regarding this clonotype: Its target antigen remains unknown.

The receptor was isolated from a woman between 18 and 70 years old in good health. The sequence is built from TRBV6-2 or TRBV6-3 and TRBJ2-3; TCRdb's D gene call, TRBD1, goes unchecked for lack of DNA. Sequencing was done on a sample of blood T cells: a sorted CD56 or NKG2C T cell subset, CD4+ or CD8+ T cells, or bulk PBMC T cells (not recorded which). CDR3 sequence: CASSPWTSTDTQYF.